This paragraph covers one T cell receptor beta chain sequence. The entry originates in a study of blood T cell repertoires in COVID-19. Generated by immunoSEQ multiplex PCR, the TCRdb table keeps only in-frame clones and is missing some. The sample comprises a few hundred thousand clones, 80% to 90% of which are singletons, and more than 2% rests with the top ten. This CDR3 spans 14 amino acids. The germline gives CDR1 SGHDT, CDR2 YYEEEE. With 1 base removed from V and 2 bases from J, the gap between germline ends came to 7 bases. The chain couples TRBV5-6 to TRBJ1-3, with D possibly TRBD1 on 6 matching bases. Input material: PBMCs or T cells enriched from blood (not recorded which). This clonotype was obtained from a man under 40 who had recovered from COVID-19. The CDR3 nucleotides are TGTGCCAGCAGCTTGTCAGGGGCTGGAAACACCATATATTTT. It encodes CASSLSGAGNTIYF.